What follows describes a single T cell receptor beta chain. Its antigen is not known. Use of 60 Vbeta and 13 Jbeta primers characterized the PCR. Measured with immunoSEQ multiplex PCR; TCRdb has only the in-frame clones, and not every one. The repertoire holds 98,000 or so clones, with approximately 80% as singletons. V gave up 3 bases and J gave up 3 bases, with 3 bases separating them. CDR1 MNHNS and CDR2 SASEGT come from the germline V gene. The CDR3 totals 11 residues. The data derive from a study of cytomegalovirus exposure and HLA in healthy donors. About the study: In an early release, HLA-typed donors contributed roughly 85 million unique TCR sequences.

Study-level points and caveats: A list of approximately 160 TCR beta chains associated with cytomegalovirus was given.

This sequence was found in a woman aged 18-29 years in good health and CMV-seropositive. The gene calls are TRBV6-1 and TRBJ2-7; no reliable D call. Source material: PBMCs. The chain's CDR3 is CASSDNYEQYF. The CDR3 nucleotides are TGTGCCAGCAGTGACAACTACGAGCAGTACTTC.